This TCR beta chain was obtained from a study of blood T cells in healthy people across ages. A J-beta primer mix and a sample-barcoded 5' primer were used in a second PCR of about 7 to 12 cycles. TCRdb passed the 5' RACE reads through MiXCR, listing each CDR3 protein once. The table has 1.5 million to 2 million distinct CDR3 sequences, around half seen once. Source material: blood. This sequence was found in a woman in her forties in good health.

The CDR3 loop reads CASSTPLKLSEQYF. Here the CDR3 DNA reads TGTGCCAGCAGTACGCCTCTAAAGTTGAGCGAGCAGTACTTC. V is TRBV14 and J is TRBJ2-7; D ambiguous. CDR1 SGHDN and CDR2 FVKESK come from the germline V gene. This CDR3 contains 14 residues. The ends were cut back, 6 bases at V and 6 bases at J, with 18 bases in the middle.